This entry describes one T cell receptor (beta chain). Using immunoSEQ multiplex PCR, the repertoire was profiled, and TCRdb retains in-frame clones only, with some absent. This table has 200,000 to 300,000 clones, 75% to 85% appearing once. The CDR3 covers 13 residues. The V gene end was trimmed by 7 bases and the J gene end by 7 bases; junction bases not matched to a gene: 9. Germline values: CDR1 LNHDA, CDR2 SQIVND (reference sequence). The data derive from a study of blood T cell repertoires in COVID-19. About the study: The origin of the acute and convalescent COVID-19 samples was the United States, Italy and Spain.

Sequencing was carried out using peripheral blood. The chain uses TRBV19 and TRBJ1-2, with 7 bases identical to TRBD1. The source is a woman aged 55-75 years with active or convalescent COVID-19. This CDR3 is CASTLQGFGGYTF. Here the CDR3 DNA reads TGTGCCAGTACCTTACAGGGGTTTGGTGGCTACACCTTC.